Following are 29 T cell receptor beta chains from one sample sequenced in a study of OX40 agonist ivuxolimab in advanced cancers. The repertoire was sequenced with immunoSEQ multiplex PCR; TCRdb's copy has only in-frame clones and lacks some. This sample has tens of thousands of clones; 80% to 90% occur once, and the top ten carry 0.75%. The source material was CD4+ or CD8+ T cells sorted from blood, sampled in a trial of the OX40 agonist ivuxolimab. Every receptor here comes from an adult with an advanced solid tumor such as melanoma, head and neck, liver or kidney cancer.

V and J are TRBV2 and TRBJ2-7; 7 nucleotides line up with TRBD1. The CDR3 runs 12 residues. The ends lost 4 bases at V and 4 bases at J; junction bases unmatched: 1. Germline lookup yields CDR1 SNHLY and CDR2 FYNNEI. The CDR3 DNA sequence: TGTGCCAGCAGTGTGGGACAGTACGAGCAGTACTTC. It codes for CASSVGQYEQYF.

The chain is built from TRBV18 and TRBJ2-1, with D perhaps matching TRBD2 (6 bases). Germline-derived CDR1 and CDR2 are KGHSH and LQKENI. V dropped 2 bases and J dropped 7 bases, with 12 bases sitting between them. The CDR3 sequence is 14 residues long. CDR3 amino acids: CASSPNLGGNEQFF. The CDR3 DNA reads as TGTGCCAGCTCACCAAACCTGGGAGGTAATGAGCAGTTCTTC.

The rearrangement links TRBV10-2 to TRBJ2-7; D may be TRBD2 (5 bases). The V and J ends lost 6 bases and 2 bases respectively, with 20 bases between them. This CDR3 spans 16 amino acids. The germline V gene has CDR1 WSHSY and CDR2 SAAADI. CDR3 amino acids: CASRDLIGGRTYEQYF. The CDR3 DNA sequence: TGCGCCAGCAGGGACCTCATCGGAGGCAGGACCTACGAGCAGTACTTC.

The rearrangement links TRBV9 to TRBJ2-3; TRBD2 aligns across 9 bases. There are 16 residues in the CDR3. The germline gives CDR1 SGDLS, CDR2 YYNGEE. Trimming removed 4 bases from V and 2 bases from J; junction bases left unmatched: 8. The CDR3 region is CASSPQAGGSTDTQYF. The CDR3 DNA reads TGTGCCAGCAGCCCACAAGCGGGGGGCTCCACAGATACGCAGTATTTT.

V usage is TRBV19 and J usage is TRBJ1-5; D is uncertain. Germline CDR1 reads LNHDA; CDR2 reads SQIVND (reference sequence). There are 15 residues in the CDR3. The V end lost 3 bases, the J end lost 0 bases, and 9 bases lay between the germline ends. CDR3: CASSIFRVSNQPQHF. The CDR3 coding sequence is TGTGCCAGTAGTATCTTCCGGGTTAGCAATCAGCCCCAGCATTTT.

The chain uses TRBV15 and TRBJ2-1; D possibly uses TRBD1 or TRBD2 (6 bases each). The V and J ends lost 1 base and 5 bases respectively, with 15 bases between them. The CDR3 has 16 amino acids. CDR1 and CDR2 (germline): LNHNV, YYDKDF (reference sequence). The CDR3 DNA reads as TGTGCCACCAGCAGAGGGGGGCGCGGGAACCACAATGAGCAGTTCTTC. Amino acids: CATSRGGRGNHNEQFF.

The chain has TRBV6-6 and TRBJ1-5; D is ambiguous. The CDR3 is made up of 14 amino acids. V was shortened by 5 bases and J by 2 bases, with 10 bases between the two germline ends. Germline V gene lookup returns CDR1 MNHNY and CDR2 SVGAGI (reference sequence). The CDR3 bases are TGTGCCAGCAGTACTCCGGACGGCAATCAGCCCCAGCATTTT. Protein product: CASSTPDGNQPQHF.

Note on this clone: Mismatch with germline at one junction end may stem from a read error. V and J are TRBV19 and TRBJ2-3; D may be TRBD1 (6 bases). This CDR3 has 13 residues. Germline V gives CDR1 LNHDA, CDR2 SQIVND (reference sequence). The CDR3 bases are TGTGCCAGTAGCCGCTCCCGACAGGATCGTAGTGATTTT. Translating it yields CASSRSRQDRSDF.

This clone appeared a few times. The chain is built from TRBV28 and TRBJ2-4; D may be TRBD1 or TRBD2 (6 bases each). The CDR3 spans 15 residues. CDR1 is MDHEN and CDR2 is SYDVKM in the germline V gene. V was pared by 8 bases and J by 3 bases, with 17 bases between. The CDR3 nucleotides read TGTGCCAGCGGTGTAGGGGGGAGAGTCAAAAACATTCAGTACTTC. This encodes CASGVGGRVKNIQYF.

A few counts support this clone. The chain is built from TRBV30 and TRBJ2-2; 10 nucleotides match TRBD2. Germline trimming cut 1 base from V and 4 bases from J; bases unmatched to any gene: 9. The germline V gene encodes CDR1 GTSNPN and CDR2 SVGIG (reference sequence). The CDR3 is made up of 17 amino acids. As DNA, the CDR3 is TGTGCCTGGAGTGGATCCCTACTAGCGGGGCCCACCGGGGAGCTGTTTTTT. The encoded protein is CAWSGSLLAGPTGELFF.

This CDR3 reads CASRGTPYYGYTF. DNA of the CDR3: TGTGCCAGTCGGGGAACTCCCTACTATGGCTACACCTTC. The chain links TRBV6-1 to TRBJ1-2; D is ambiguous. V lost 9 bases and J lost 3, with 14 bases in between. Germline V gene data show CDR1 as MNHNS and CDR2 as SASEGT. The CDR3 runs to 13 residues.

The genes are TRBV5-1 and TRBJ1-1; D remains ambiguous. Trimming shortened V by 4 bases and J by 6 bases, and 13 bases separated the two germline ends. Germline lookup yields CDR1 SGHRS and CDR2 YFSETQ. The CDR3 totals 13 residues. CDR3 nucleotide sequence: TGCGCCAGCAGCCGTTGGGCCGGGCCTGAAGCTTTCTTT. Translated: CASSRWAGPEAFF.

The chain links TRBV2 to TRBJ2-2; D remains ambiguous. CDR1 is SNHLY, CDR2 FYNNEI, per germline. The V gene lost 6 bases and the J gene lost 3 bases, with 14 bases spanning the gap. The CDR3 is made up of 15 amino acids. The CDR3 sequence is CASRELRADTGELFF. The CDR3 coding sequence is TGTGCCAGCAGGGAACTCCGCGCGGACACCGGGGAGCTGTTTTTT.

The V call is TRBV10-3, the J call TRBJ1-2, with 8 bases lining up with TRBD1. Germline V gene lookup returns CDR1 ENHRY and CDR2 SYGVKD. With V trimmed by 4 bases and J by 2 bases, 0 bases remained unmatched. This CDR3 has 13 residues. Here the CDR3 reads CAISGQGNYGYTF. The CDR3 nucleotides are TGTGCCATCAGTGGACAGGGGAACTATGGCTACACCTTC.

This chain joins TRBV14 and TRBJ2-7, with D possibly TRBD1 on 5 matching bases. V shed 3 bases and J shed 5 bases, with 11 bases lying between them. The CDR3 spans 13 residues. Germline V lookup: CDR1 SGHDN, CDR2 FVKESK. DNA for the CDR3: TGTGCCAGCAGCCATCCAGGGTGGAACGAGCAGTACTTC. It specifies CASSHPGWNEQYF.

The chain has TRBV5-5 and TRBJ1-3; D uncertain. This CDR3 contains 16 residues. Germline CDR1 and CDR2: SGHKS and YYEKEE (reference sequence). Trimming pared 0 bases from V and 1 base from J, leaving 11 bases between. CDR3 amino acids: CASSLAAGSSGNTIYF. The CDR3 region has the DNA TGTGCCAGCAGCTTGGCGGCGGGGTCGTCTGGAAACACCATATATTTT.

The chain links TRBV28 to TRBJ2-6; D call uncertain. Per the germline V gene, CDR1 is MDHEN and CDR2 is SYDVKM. V lost 6 bases, J lost 4 bases, and 4 bases lay in between. The CDR3 consists of 12 residues. CDR3 in amino acids: CASRVGANVLTF. The CDR3 bases are TGTGCCAGCAGGGTGGGGGCCAACGTCCTGACTTTC. Together with reference TRBV28 and TRBJ2-6, the CDR3 gives the full variable domain: DVKVTQSSRYLVKRTGEKVFLECVQDMDHENMFWYRQDPGLGLRLIYFSYDVKMKEKGDIPEGYSVSREKKERFSLILESASTNQTSMYLCASRVGANVLTFGAGSRLTVL.

This clone was seen once. The rearrangement joins TRBV21-1 to TRBJ2-2; the listed D gene, TRBD1, was not tested against the DNA. TRBV21-1 represents a pseudogene. This CDR3 is built from 24 residues. The CDR3 DNA follows: TGTGCCAGCAGCACCTTGACAGGTTGGGAAGGGAGCGACTGTAGGCGGGCGAACACCGGGGAGCTGTTTTTT. Translated, it gives CASSTLTGWEGSDCRRANTGELFF.

The V call is TRBV7-3, the J call TRBJ2-3, with 11 bases identical to TRBD2. The germline CDR1 and CDR2 sequences are SGHTA and FQGTGA. V shed 3 bases, J shed 12 bases, and the junction held 2 bases outside the gene matches. The CDR3 spans 12 residues. The CDR3 reads CASSFSGGAQYF. CDR3 coding DNA: TGTGCCAGCAGCTTTAGCGGGGGGGCTCAGTATTTT.

This clone was observed once. The V call is TRBV6-5, the J call TRBJ2-7, with a weak D call TRBD1 (5 bases). The germline V and J ends were trimmed by 7 bases and 12 bases, with 16 bases remaining between them. This CDR3 region has 11 residues. CDR1 MNHEY and CDR2 SVGAGI come from the germline V gene. The CDR3 DNA sequence: TGTGCCAGCACCCAGGGTTTCGGACCGTACTTC. It yields the protein CASTQGFGPYF.

This chain's CDR3 is CASSEARLDSYEQYF. CDR3 nucleotides: TGTGCCAGCAGTGAAGCGAGACTAGACTCCTACGAGCAGTACTTC. The chain uses TRBV6-1 and TRBJ2-7; possible D gene TRBD2, 6 bases. CDR3 length: 15 amino acids. Trimming removed 0 bases at V and 0 bases at J, with 9 bases between. Germline CDR1 MNHNS, CDR2 SASEGT.

The chain combines TRBV4-1 with TRBJ2-7, with D possibly matching TRBD1 (6 bases). Germline V gene data show CDR1 as MGHRA and CDR2 as YSYEKL. V was trimmed by 4 bases and J by 7 bases, leaving 26 bases between them. This CDR3 is built from 17 residues. The CDR3 sequence: CASSRQSPDRYAREQYF. The CDR3 DNA reads TGCGCCAGCAGCCGCCAATCTCCCGACAGGTACGCTCGAGAGCAGTACTTC.

The chain links TRBV9 to TRBJ2-1; TRBD1 matches at 8 bases. The germline gives CDR1 SGDLS, CDR2 YYNGEE. The CDR3 runs 14 residues. Trimming removed 3 bases from V and 9 bases from J; junction bases left unmatched: 8. The CDR3 is CASSETGALAEQFF. The CDR3 nucleotides read TGTGCCAGCAGCGAGACAGGGGCTTTGGCTGAGCAGTTCTTC.

The chain uses TRBV28 and TRBJ2-5; 7 bases map to TRBD2. Losses at the gene ends were 5 bases for V and 7 bases for J; bases not matched to a gene: 4. The CDR3 sequence is 12 residues long. Germline-derived CDR1 and CDR2 are MDHEN and SYDVKM. The CDR3 sequence is CASSREVGTQYF. The CDR3 DNA reads TGTGCCAGCAGTCGGGAGGTCGGGACCCAGTACTTC.

The chain is built from TRBV27 and TRBJ1-1, with D perhaps TRBD1 (5 bases). V was trimmed by 5 bases and J by 4 bases, leaving 20 bases between them. This CDR3 has 16 amino acids. Looked up from germline, CDR1 is MNHEY and CDR2 is SMNVEV (reference sequence). CDR3 sequence reads: CASSPALGQGGTEAFF. The CDR3 bases are TGTGCCAGCAGTCCGGCACTCGGGCAGGGTGGCACTGAAGCTTTCTTT.

CDR3 amino acids: CASSYSGTANTEAFF. DNA for the CDR3: TGTGCCAGCAGCTACTCCGGGACAGCCAACACTGAAGCTTTCTTT. The chain is built from TRBV11-3 and TRBJ1-1, with 7 bases aligning to TRBD1. The J segment lost 2 bases and the V segment lost 4 bases, leaving 7 bases of the junction unmatched. Germline CDR1 reads SGHNT; CDR2 reads YENEEA. The CDR3 runs to 15 residues.

The rearrangement uses TRBV7-8 and TRBJ2-2, with TRBD2 identical over 12 bases. CDR1 is SGHVS, CDR2 FQNEAQ, per germline. V shed 5 bases and J 9 bases; nucleotides not matched to a gene: 10. This CDR3 is 16 amino acids long. The CDR3 sequence: CASSLPTSGSIRELFF. As DNA, the CDR3 is TGTGCCAGCAGCCTACCGACTAGCGGGAGCATCCGGGAGCTGTTTTTT.

J is TRBJ1-4 and V is TRBV7-9; tentatively, D is TRBD1 (5 bases). Trimming shortened V by 5 bases and J by 6 bases, and 19 bases separated the two germline ends. This CDR3 has 16 amino acids. From germline, CDR1 is SEHNR and CDR2 FQNEAQ (reference sequence). The CDR3 DNA is TGTGCCAGCAGCCCAAAACGGGGGGACGGCTATGAAAAACTGTTTTTT. It is translated as CASSPKRGDGYEKLFF.

The V and J genes are TRBV9 and TRBJ2-2; a possible D gene is TRBD2 (6 bases). Germline V CDR1 and CDR2: SGDLS, YYNGEE. The CDR3 loop spans 16 amino acids. V was shortened by 0 bases and J by 5 bases, with 14 bases between the two germline ends. The CDR3 region has the DNA TGTGCCAGCAGCGTAGACGGGGGAAGGAGGACCGGGGAGCTGTTTTTT. Residues: CASSVDGGRRTGELFF. The whole variable domain, filled in from reference TRBV9 and TRBJ2-2, reads DSGVTQTPKHLITATGQRVTLRCSPRSGDLSVYWYQQSLDQGLQFLIQYYNGEERAKGNILERFSAQQFPDLHSELNLSSLELGDSALYFCASSVDGGRRTGELFFGEGSRLTVL.